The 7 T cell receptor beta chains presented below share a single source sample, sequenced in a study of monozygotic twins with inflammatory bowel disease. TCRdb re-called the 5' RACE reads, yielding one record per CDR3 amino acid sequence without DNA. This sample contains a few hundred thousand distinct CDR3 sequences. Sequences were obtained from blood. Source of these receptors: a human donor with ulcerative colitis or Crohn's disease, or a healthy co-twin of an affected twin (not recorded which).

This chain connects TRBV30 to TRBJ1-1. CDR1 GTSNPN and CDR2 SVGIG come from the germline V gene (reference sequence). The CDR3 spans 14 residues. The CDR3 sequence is CAWSGQGMNTEAFF.

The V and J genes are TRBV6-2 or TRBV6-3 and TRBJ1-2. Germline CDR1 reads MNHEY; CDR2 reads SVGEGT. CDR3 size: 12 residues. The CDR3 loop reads CASSFEVYGYTF.

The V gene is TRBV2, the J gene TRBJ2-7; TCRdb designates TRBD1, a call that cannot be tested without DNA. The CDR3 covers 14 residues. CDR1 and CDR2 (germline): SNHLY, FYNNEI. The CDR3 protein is CASSEGQGFYEQYF.

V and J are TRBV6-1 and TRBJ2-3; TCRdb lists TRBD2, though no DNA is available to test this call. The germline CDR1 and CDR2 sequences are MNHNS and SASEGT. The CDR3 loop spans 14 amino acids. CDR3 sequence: CATCPLWGTDTQYF.

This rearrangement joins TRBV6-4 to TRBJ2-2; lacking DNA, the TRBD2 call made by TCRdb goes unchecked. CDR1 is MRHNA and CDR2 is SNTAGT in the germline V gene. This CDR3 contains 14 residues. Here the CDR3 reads CASSTGLTMGELFF.

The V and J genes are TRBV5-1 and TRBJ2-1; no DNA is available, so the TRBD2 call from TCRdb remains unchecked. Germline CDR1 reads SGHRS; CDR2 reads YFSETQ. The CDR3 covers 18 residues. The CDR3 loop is CASSFGTSGGSSSYEQFF.

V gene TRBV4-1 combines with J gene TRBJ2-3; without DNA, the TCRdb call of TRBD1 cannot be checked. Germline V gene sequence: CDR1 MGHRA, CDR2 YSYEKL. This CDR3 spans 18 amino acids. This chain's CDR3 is CASSQDALPGVGTDTQYF.